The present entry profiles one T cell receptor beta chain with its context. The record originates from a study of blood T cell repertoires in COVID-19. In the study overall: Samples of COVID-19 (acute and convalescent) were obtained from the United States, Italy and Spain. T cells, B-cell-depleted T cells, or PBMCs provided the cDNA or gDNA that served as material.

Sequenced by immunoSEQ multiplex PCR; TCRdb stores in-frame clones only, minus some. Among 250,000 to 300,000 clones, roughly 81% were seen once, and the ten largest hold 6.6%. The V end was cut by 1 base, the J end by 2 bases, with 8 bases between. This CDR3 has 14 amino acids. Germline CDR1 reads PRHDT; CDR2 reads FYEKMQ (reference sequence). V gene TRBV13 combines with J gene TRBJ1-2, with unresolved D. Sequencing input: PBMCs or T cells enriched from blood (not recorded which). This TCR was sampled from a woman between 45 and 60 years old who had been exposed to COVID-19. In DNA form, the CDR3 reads TGTGCCAGCAGCTTAGACAGTTTAAACTATGGCTACACCTTC. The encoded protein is CASSLDSLNYGYTF.